This TCR beta chain is from a study of blood T cells in healthy people across ages. Only a few counts were recorded for this clonotype. Trimming took off 7 bases at V and 1 base at J, with 10 bases between the two ends. The CDR3 consists of 14 residues. Per germline, CDR1 KGHDR and CDR2 SFDVKD. It was with a sample-barcoded 5' primer and a J-beta primer mix that a second PCR of roughly 7 to 12 cycles was run. One entry per CDR3 protein, called by TCRdb with MiXCR from the 5' RACE reads. This table has about 1 million distinct CDR3 sequences, approximately 25% appearing once. PBMCs, at least 7 million per sample, were isolated. A minimum of 6 micrograms of total RNA was extracted per sample. A further study also used this sample, focusing on T cells of mothers and their children.

V gene TRBV24-1 combines with J gene TRBJ2-1; D not certain. This TCR was recovered from a girl aged 2-10 years in good health. The sample comprised blood. CDR3 sequence: CATSPGSSYNEQFF. CDR3 in DNA: TGTGCCACCAGCCCGGGTTCGTCCTACAATGAGCAGTTCTTC.